Listed here are 8 T cell receptor beta chains from one sample, sequenced in a study of blood T cell repertoires in COVID-19. Measured with immunoSEQ multiplex PCR; TCRdb has only the in-frame clones, and not every one. The top ten hold around 7.8% of the sample, which has approximately 500,000 clones, 85% to 90% seen once. The sample comprised peripheral blood. The receptors come from a woman aged 45-65 years with COVID-19, enrolled during active disease.

V and J are TRBV20-1 and TRBJ1-2, with a tentative D call TRBD1 (5 bases). This CDR3 has 13 residues. CDR1 is DFQATT and CDR2 is SNEGSKA in the germline V gene (reference sequence). The ends were cut back, 3 bases at V and 4 bases at J, with 12 bases in the middle. CDR3 amino acids: CSASPGGVYGYTF. CDR3 in DNA: TGCAGTGCTAGTCCCGGGGGGGTCTATGGCTACACCTTC.

For this clone: Distinct nucleotide sequences in the sample also encode this CDR3. The V and J genes are TRBV5-1 and TRBJ1-2; D unclear. Germline V gives CDR1 SGHRS, CDR2 YFSETQ. V lost 0 bases, J lost 3 bases, and 6 bases lay in between. The length of the CDR3 is 13 residues. The CDR3 spells CASSLAGDYGYTF. The CDR3 bases are TGCGCCAGCAGCTTGGCCGGGGACTATGGCTACACCTTC.

This sequence joins TRBV5-6 and TRBJ1-2; 7 bases align to TRBD1. This CDR3 is 15 amino acids long. The V segment lost 0 bases and the J segment 3 bases; nucleotides outside the gene matches: 5. The germline CDR1 and CDR2 sequences are SGHDT and YYEEEE. The CDR3 DNA is TGTGCCAGCAGCTTGGCCCCCCAGGGGGACTATGGCTACACCTTC. It codes for CASSLAPQGDYGYTF.

This chain uses TRBV7-2 with TRBJ2-7; the match to TRBD2 covers 12 bases. V was pared by 4 bases and J by 3 bases, with 7 bases of the junction left unmatched. The CDR3 consists of 16 residues. Per germline, CDR1 SGHTA and CDR2 FQGNSA. CDR3: CASSYSLAGGYYEQYF. The CDR3 DNA reads as TGTGCCAGCAGCTACTCACTAGCGGGGGGCTACTACGAGCAGTACTTC. Using reference TRBV7-2 and TRBJ2-7 for the parts outside the CDR3, the full variable domain is GAGVSQSPSNKVTEKGKDVELRCDPISGHTALYWYRQSLGQGLEFLIYFQGNSAPDKSGLPSDRFSAERTGGSVSTLTIQRTQQEDSAVYLCASSYSLAGGYYEQYFGPGTRLTVT.

This chain joins TRBV7-3 and TRBJ2-1; D possibly corresponds to TRBD2 (6 bases). Trimming removed 1 base from V and 6 bases from J, with 19 bases in between. CDR3 length equals 17 residues. Per the germline V gene, CDR1 is SGHTA and CDR2 is FQGTGA. CDR3 nucleotide sequence: TGTGCCAGCAGCTTAATCGGGGCGCGCGGGGATGCCAATGAGCAGTTCTTC. Translated: CASSLIGARGDANEQFF.

The CDR3 region has the DNA TGTGCCACCAAGACAGGGGGCAAAGGCTACACCTTC. Translation: CATKTGGKGYTF. The chain combines TRBV28 with TRBJ1-2, with 10 bases aligning to TRBD1. This CDR3 has 12 residues. After removal of 10 bases from V and 8 bases from J, the junction contained 7 bases not matched to a gene. Germline CDR1 is MDHEN and CDR2 is SYDVKM.

This clone turned up a few times. V is TRBV18 and J is TRBJ1-1, with D tentatively TRBD1 (5 bases). V was shortened by 4 bases and J by 1 base, with 10 bases between the two germline ends. In germline, CDR1 is KGHSH, CDR2 LQKENI. This CDR3 has 14 residues. CDR3 protein: CASSRDSKNTEAFF. Written as DNA, the CDR3 is TGTGCCAGCTCACGTGACAGTAAGAACACTGAAGCTTTCTTT.

V gene TRBV29-1 combines with J gene TRBJ2-5; no firm D call. CDR3 length: 11 amino acids. Germline CDR1 reads SQVTM; CDR2 reads ANQGSEA. The V and J ends lost 0 bases and 5 bases respectively, with 4 bases between them. The CDR3 is CSVEDMETQYF. The CDR3 bases are TGCAGCGTTGAAGATATGGAGACCCAGTACTTC. Complete variable domain (other parts from reference TRBV29-1 and TRBJ2-5): SAVISQKPSRDICQRGTSLTIQCQVDSQVTMMFWYRQQPGQSLTLIATANQGSEATYESGFVIDKFPISRPNLTFSTLTVSNMSPEDSSIYLCSVEDMETQYFGPGTRLLVL.